The source of this T cell receptor beta chain is a study of shared clonotypes between healthy human individuals. In the original workflow: ImmunoSEQ supplied junction-only sequences lacking quality scores, so filtering was different. Produced via immunoSEQ multiplex PCR; TCRdb's table is partial and in-frame only. The DNA was the basis for D and trimming; V, J and clone size are from that table. The data show approximately 350,000 clones, around two thirds seen once. The CDR3 has 17 residues. Germline CDR1 and CDR2: LNHDA and SQIVND (reference sequence). V was pared by 6 bases and J by 3 bases, with 9 bases of the junction left unmatched.

The chain links TRBV19 to TRBJ2-2; 11 bases are a match to TRBD2. The clonotype was recovered from a man aged 25 to 40 in good health. Sequencing input: memory CD4+ T cells sorted from blood. Subset of the sample: CD45RA-negative fraction. The CDR3 sequence is CASSLPGLADHTGELFF. The CDR3 DNA sequence: TGTGCCAGTAGCCTACCGGGACTAGCGGACCACACCGGGGAGCTGTTTTTT.